Given below is one T cell receptor beta chain in context. Its antigen is not known. The data are from a study of shared clonotypes between healthy human individuals. Study findings and constraints: Large sequencing depth failed to make sorted-subset sequencing complete, rarefaction showed.

Sequencing was performed with immunoSEQ multiplex PCR; in TCRdb, only in-frame clones are kept and a portion is missing. The sample shows about 1 million clones, around four fifths of them seen only once. The receptor comes from a man aged 18 to 30 in good health. The sequenced sample consisted of memory CD4+ T cells sorted from blood. Noted subset: CD45RA-negative fraction.

CDR3 amino acids: CASTRDRGLDEQFF. CDR3 sequence (DNA): TGTGCCAGCACCCGGGACAGGGGGCTCGATGAGCAGTTCTTC. The chain joins TRBV2 to TRBJ2-1; 12 bases line up with TRBD1. Germline V gene sequence: CDR1 SNHLY, CDR2 FYNNEI. V trimming: 7 bases; J trimming: 8 bases; junction bases outside the gene matches: 6. The CDR3 totals 14 residues.